This T cell receptor (beta chain) was obtained from a study of T cell repertoires in cytomegalovirus infection. About the study: Signatures in public TCR beta sequences pointed to both CMV infection and matching HLA type.

TCRdb fed the reads into MiXCR, producing one record per CDR3 protein. The data hold roughly 500,000 distinct CDR3 sequences, with roughly 10% observed a single time. This clonotype was seen a few times. The CDR3 loop spans 12 amino acids. V shed 6 bases and J 5 bases; nucleotides not matched to a gene: 5. Germline values: CDR1 DFQATT, CDR2 SNEGSKA (reference sequence). The chain employs TRBV20-1 and TRBJ2-7; TRBD1 matches 9 bases. This receptor was obtained from a human donor in good health (CMV status not recorded). Some clones in this sample may be carry-over from other donors' samples. The sequenced sample consisted of PBMCs. CDR3 in DNA: TGCAGTGCCCGGGACAGGGAGCACGAGCAGTACTTC. This sequence encodes CSARDREHEQYF.